This T cell receptor beta chain was captured by sequencing in a study of blood T cell repertoires in COVID-19. Across the study: T cells, B-cell-depleted T cells, or PBMCs provided the cDNA or gDNA that served as material.

V dropped 6 bases and J dropped 7; count of bases not matched to a gene: 8. CDR1 and CDR2 (germline): MNHEY, SMNVEV (reference sequence). This CDR3 has 14 residues. Authors' methods: Nucleated cell number was recorded as an estimate derived from reference gene primer amplification. Measured with immunoSEQ multiplex PCR; TCRdb has only the in-frame clones, and not every one. V and J calls and clone size are those listed in that table; D and trimming were worked out from the DNA. The sample lists some 82,000 clones, about four fifths occurring once. Sequencing input: peripheral blood. The source is an elderly man with active or convalescent COVID-19. V gene TRBV27 combines with J gene TRBJ2-1; 8 bases are shared with TRBD2. The CDR3 is CASRTRLARNEQFF. The DNA of the CDR3 is TGTGCCAGCAGAACTCGACTAGCGAGGAATGAGCAGTTCTTC.